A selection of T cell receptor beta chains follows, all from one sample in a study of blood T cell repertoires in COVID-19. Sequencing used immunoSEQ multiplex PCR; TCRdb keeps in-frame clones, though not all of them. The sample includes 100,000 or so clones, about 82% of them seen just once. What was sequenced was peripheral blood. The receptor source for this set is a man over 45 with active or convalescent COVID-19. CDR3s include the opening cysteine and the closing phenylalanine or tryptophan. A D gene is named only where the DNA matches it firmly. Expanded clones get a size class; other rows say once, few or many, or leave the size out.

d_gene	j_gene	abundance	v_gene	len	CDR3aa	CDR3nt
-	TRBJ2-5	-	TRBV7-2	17	CASSSLGRGGSQETQYF	TGTGCCAGCAGCTCCCTGGGTAGGGGAGGCTCCCAAGAGACCCAGTACTTC
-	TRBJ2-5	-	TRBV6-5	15	CASSRLGGRRETQYF	TGTGCCAGCAGCCGGCTGGGGGGGCGCCGGGAGACCCAGTACTTC
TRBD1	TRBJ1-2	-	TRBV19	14	CASSYQGAEYGYTF	TGTGCCAGTAGTTATCAGGGGGCCGAGTATGGCTACACCTTC
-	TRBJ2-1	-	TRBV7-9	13	CASNQRIFNEQFF	TGTGCCAGCAACCAGCGGATATTTAATGAGCAGTTCTTC
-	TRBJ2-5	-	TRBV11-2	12	CASSRVGETQYF	TGTGCCAGCAGCCGGGTGGGAGAGACCCAGTACTTC
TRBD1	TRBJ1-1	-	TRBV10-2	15	CASTPGTGVRAEAFF	TGCGCCAGCACCCCCGGGACAGGGGTGAGGGCTGAAGCTTTCTTT
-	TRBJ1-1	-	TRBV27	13	CASSLLGESEAFF	TGTGCCAGCAGTTTATTAGGGGAATCTGAAGCTTTCTTT
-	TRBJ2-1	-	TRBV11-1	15	CASSLAGSPLNEQFF	TGTGCCAGCAGCTTAGCCGGGAGCCCCCTAAATGAGCAGTTCTTC
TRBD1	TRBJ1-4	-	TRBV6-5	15	CASSYRGLSNEKLFF	TGTGCCAGCAGTTACAGGGGGCTCAGTAATGAAAAACTGTTTTTT
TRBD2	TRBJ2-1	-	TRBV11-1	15	CASSHTSGLNNEQFF	TGTGCCAGCAGCCATACTAGCGGGCTGAACAATGAGCAGTTCTTC
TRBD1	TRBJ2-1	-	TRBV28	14	CASRTGGPYNEQFF	TGTGCCAGCAGGACAGGGGGCCCCTACAATGAGCAGTTCTTC
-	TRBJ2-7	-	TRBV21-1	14	CASSPRQGSYEQYF	TGTGCCAGCAGCCCCCGACAGGGGAGCTACGAGCAGTACTTC
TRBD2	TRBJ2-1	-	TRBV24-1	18	CATSDFTGRGLAGNEQFF	TGTGCCACCAGTGATTTTACAGGCCGGGGGCTAGCGGGCAATGAGCAGTTCTTC
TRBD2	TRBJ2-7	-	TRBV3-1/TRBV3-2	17	CASSHGTGLAGGYEQYF	TGTGCCAGCAGCCATGGGACAGGATTAGCGGGAGGGTACGAGCAGTACTTC
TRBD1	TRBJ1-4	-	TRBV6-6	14	CASSLGQINEKLFF	TGTGCCAGCAGCTTGGGACAGATTAATGAAAAACTGTTTTTT
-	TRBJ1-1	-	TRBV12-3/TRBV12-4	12	CASKGEDTEAFF	TGTGCCAGCAAGGGAGAGGACACTGAAGCTTTCTTT
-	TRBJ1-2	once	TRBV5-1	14	CASSETRADYGYTF	TGCGCCAGCAGCGAAACTAGGGCTGACTATGGCTACACCTTC
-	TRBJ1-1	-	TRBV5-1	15	CASSQSEGGGTEAFF	TGCGCCAGCAGCCAGTCGGAGGGAGGAGGAACTGAAGCTTTCTTT
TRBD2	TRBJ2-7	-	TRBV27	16	CASSLTVGLAGYEQYF	TGTGCCAGCAGTTTAACAGTGGGACTAGCGGGATACGAGCAGTACTTC